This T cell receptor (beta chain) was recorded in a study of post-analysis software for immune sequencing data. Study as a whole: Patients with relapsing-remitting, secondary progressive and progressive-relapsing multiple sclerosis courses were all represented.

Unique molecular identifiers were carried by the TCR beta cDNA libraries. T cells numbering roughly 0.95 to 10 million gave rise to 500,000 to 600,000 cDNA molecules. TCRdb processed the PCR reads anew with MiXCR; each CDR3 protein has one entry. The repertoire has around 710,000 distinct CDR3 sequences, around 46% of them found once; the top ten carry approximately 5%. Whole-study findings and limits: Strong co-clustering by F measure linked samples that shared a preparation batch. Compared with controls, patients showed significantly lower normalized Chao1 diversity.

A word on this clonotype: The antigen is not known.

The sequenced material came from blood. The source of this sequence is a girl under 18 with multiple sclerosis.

This chain's CDR3 is CSASLVPLEQFF. The DNA of the CDR3 is TGCAGTGCTAGTTTAGTGCCTCTAGAGCAGTTCTTC. V is TRBV20-1 and J is TRBJ2-1; D call uncertain. Germline CDR1 DFQATT, CDR2 SNEGSKA (reference sequence). CDR3 length equals 12 residues. With 3 bases removed from V and 10 bases from J, the gap between germline ends came to 13 bases.